These 5 T cell receptor beta chains originate from one sample sequenced in a study of Graves' ophthalmopathy and Graves' hyperthyroidism. Transcripts of RNA were the source for amplifying TCR beta CDR3 regions. HTBI-primed first-round RT-PCR preceded second-round multiplex PCR. TCRdb re-derived calls from the multiplex PCR reads in MiXCR, one entry per CDR3 protein. Among fewer than 600,000 distinct CDR3 sequences listed, over 13% were seen once. Sequenced input: blood. Receptor source: a woman aged 25 to 45 with Graves' ophthalmopathy.

This clonotype was counted at least ten times. The chain employs TRBV7-2 and TRBJ2-5; no reliable D call. With 1 base removed from V and 0 bases from J, the gap between germline ends came to 9 bases. The CDR3 length is 15 residues. Germline V CDR1 and CDR2: SGHTA, FQGNSA. The chain's CDR3 is CASSLDYTYQETQYF. The CDR3 nucleotides read TGTGCCAGCAGCTTAGACTACACGTACCAAGAGACCCAGTACTTC.

This chain connects TRBV7-2 to TRBJ1-3; no firm D call. From germline, CDR1 is SGHTA and CDR2 FQGNSA. The germline V and J ends were trimmed by 5 bases and 1 base, with 9 bases remaining between them. The length of the CDR3 is 14 residues. The CDR3 sequence: CASSASGSGNTIYF. As DNA, the CDR3 is TGTGCCAGCAGCGCTAGCGGATCTGGAAACACCATATATTTT.

Ten or more counts support this clonotype. The chain couples TRBV29-1 to TRBJ1-1; weak D call: TRBD1 (5 bases). Germline CDR1 and CDR2: SQVTM and ANQGSEA. The CDR3 spans 12 residues. Trimming left V 4 bases short and J 4 bases short, with 10 bases between. In DNA, the CDR3 is TGCAGCGTTGTTCTGGGGGTCACTGAAGCTTTCTTT. Its translation is CSVVLGVTEAFF.

This clonotype was recorded at least ten times. The chain employs TRBV28 and TRBJ2-4; 9 bases line up with TRBD2. The trim removed 5 bases at V and 4 bases at J, leaving 12 bases unmatched. This CDR3 has 17 amino acids. The germline gives CDR1 MDHEN, CDR2 SYDVKM. The CDR3 protein is CASSPLAGGKPKNIQYF. The CDR3 coding sequence is TGTGCCAGCAGTCCGCTGGCGGGGGGGAAACCAAAAAACATTCAGTACTTC.

This clonotype was observed a single time. This may be a read error: a much more frequent sequence differs by one nucleotide. The chain has TRBV24-1 and TRBJ1-2; TRBD1 might be the D (6 bases). Germline lookup yields CDR1 KGHDR and CDR2 SFDVKD. The CDR3 extends over 17 amino acids. The chain's CDR3 is CAASDSGARALHDGYTF. The CDR3 DNA follows: TGTGCCGCCAGTGATTCAGGGGCCAGGGCTCTGCACGATGGCTACACCTTC.